The 29 T cell receptor beta chains listed next were all sequenced from one sample in a study of cytomegalovirus exposure and HLA in healthy donors. The PCR ran on 60 Vbeta and 13 Jbeta primers. This table comes from immunoSEQ multiplex PCR, and its TCRdb copy is limited to in-frame clones, with some not included. The profile shows 45,000 to 65,000 clones, over 80% of them singletons. Material for sequencing was PBMCs. The receptors originated from a man under 40 in good health and CMV-seronegative.

The chain couples TRBV6-1 to TRBJ1-6; TRBD1 aligns across 7 bases. The junction had 7 bases not matched to a gene; V was cut back by 4 bases and J by 7 bases. Germline V lookup: CDR1 MNHNS, CDR2 SASEGT. This CDR3 contains 15 residues. The CDR3 bases are TGTGCCAGCAGTGTCAACAGGGGCGGCAATTCACCCCTCCACTTT. Translated, it gives CASSVNRGGNSPLHF.

The chain has TRBV28 and TRBJ2-1; 10 nucleotides agree with TRBD1. V was pared by 10 bases and J by 7 bases, with 7 bases of the junction left unmatched. The CDR3 runs 13 residues. CDR1 and CDR2 from the germline V gene are MDHEN and SYDVKM. CDR3 amino acids: CATLTGGVNEQFF. In DNA, the CDR3 is TGTGCCACATTGACAGGGGGCGTTAATGAGCAGTTCTTC.

J is TRBJ2-6 and V is TRBV18; D uncertain. CDR3 size: 15 residues. From germline, CDR1 is KGHSH and CDR2 LQKENI. Trimming removed 4 bases at V and 0 bases at J, with 7 bases between. The CDR3 sequence is CASSLPNSGANVLTF. The CDR3 DNA follows: TGTGCCAGCTCACTCCCCAACTCTGGGGCCAACGTCCTGACTTTC.

The chain combines TRBV7-3 with TRBJ2-6; TRBD2 agrees at 12 bases. The trim removed 5 bases at V and 0 bases at J, leaving 5 bases unmatched. Germline V gives CDR1 SGHTA, CDR2 FQGTGA. This CDR3 has 18 residues. CDR3 sequence reads: CASSPGLAGSSGANVLTF. The DNA for the CDR3 is TGTGCCAGCAGCCCTGGACTAGCGGGGTCCTCTGGGGCCAACGTCCTGACTTTC.

This chain joins TRBV27 and TRBJ2-2; TRBD1 might be the D (5 bases). Germline V gene data show CDR1 as MNHEY and CDR2 as SMNVEV (reference sequence). The CDR3 totals 12 residues. V was shortened by 7 bases and J by 7 bases, with 10 bases between the two germline ends. CDR3 residues: CASTGAIGELFF. CDR3 nucleotides: TGTGCCAGCACTGGGGCCATCGGGGAGCTGTTTTTT.

Here the CDR3 DNA reads TGTGCCAGCAGCGGAACAGGGGAAGGTGAAAAACTGTTTTTT. Translated, it gives CASSGTGEGEKLFF. This rearrangement joins TRBV9 to TRBJ1-4; 7 bases are shared with TRBD1. The ends lost 3 bases at V and 7 bases at J; junction bases unmatched: 6. Germline loops: CDR1 SGDLS, CDR2 YYNGEE. This CDR3 is 14 amino acids long. Looking up the rest from reference TRBV9 and TRBJ1-4 gives the full variable domain: DSGVTQTPKHLITATGQRVTLRCSPRSGDLSVYWYQQSLDQGLQFLIQYYNGEERAKGNILERFSAQQFPDLHSELNLSSLELGDSALYFCASSGTGEGEKLFFGSGTQLSVL.

This rearrangement joins TRBV2 to TRBJ2-1, with 8 bases lining up with TRBD2. Per the germline V gene, CDR1 is SNHLY and CDR2 is FYNNEI. This CDR3 has 14 residues. V lost 7 bases to trimming and J lost 8 bases; unmatched junction nucleotides: 10. DNA for the CDR3: TGTGCCAGCAAAGTCCGCGGGAGGATCGATGAGCAGTTCTTC. It translates to CASKVRGRIDEQFF.

V gene TRBV18 combines with J gene TRBJ1-1; tentative D call: TRBD1 (6 bases). Trimming cost V 2 bases and J 1 base, with 11 bases left between them. Germline loops: CDR1 KGHSH, CDR2 LQKENI. There are 15 residues in the CDR3. The CDR3 nucleotides are TGTGCCAGCTCACCATTTTCCAGGGGGAACACTGAAGCTTTCTTT. This codes for CASSPFSRGNTEAFF. Full variable domain (remainder filled in from reference TRBV18 and TRBJ1-1): NAGVMQNPRHLVRRRGQEARLRCSPMKGHSHVYWYRQLPEEGLKFMVYLQKENIIDESGMPKERFSAEFPKEGPSILRIQQVVRGDSAAYFCASSPFSRGNTEAFFGQGTRLTVV.

The genes are TRBV5-4 and TRBJ2-1; 8 nucleotides agree with TRBD2. CDR3 size: 15 residues. V shed 2 bases, J shed 4 bases, and the junction held 5 bases outside the gene matches. Germline V gives CDR1 SGHNT, CDR2 YYREEE (reference sequence). The CDR3 loop reads CASSLRGGGYNEQFF. In DNA form, the CDR3 reads TGTGCCAGCAGCTTACGGGGGGGCGGGTACAATGAGCAGTTCTTC.

The chain joins TRBV2 to TRBJ1-2; a possible D gene is TRBD1 (5 bases). The CDR3 is 11 amino acids. The V end was cut by 10 bases, the J end by 8 bases, with 14 bases between. Germline lookup yields CDR1 SNHLY and CDR2 FYNNEI. CDR3 in amino acids: CAIEQVSGYTF. The CDR3 coding sequence is TGTGCCATCGAACAGGTTTCAGGCTACACCTTC. Looking up the rest from reference TRBV2 and TRBJ1-2 gives the full variable domain: EPEVTQTPSHQVTQMGQEVILRCVPISNHLYFYWYRQILGQKVEFLVSFYNNEISEKSEIFDDQFSVERPDGSNFTLKIRSTKLEDSAMYFCAIEQVSGYTFGSGTRLTVV.

Written as DNA, the CDR3 is TGCGCCAGCAGCTACGTCAGCGGGATTAACGAGCAGTACTTC. Its translation is CASSYVSGINEQYF. The chain carries TRBV5-1 and TRBJ2-7, with 7 bases aligning to TRBD2. This CDR3 has 14 amino acids. V shed 3 bases and J 5 bases; nucleotides not matched to a gene: 8. Germline values: CDR1 SGHRS, CDR2 YFSETQ.

CDR3 in amino acids: CASSLGGLAASYNEQFF. Here the CDR3 DNA reads TGTGCCAGCAGCTTGGGTGGGCTAGCGGCTTCCTACAATGAGCAGTTCTTC. This sequence joins TRBV5-8 and TRBJ2-1, with 7 bases that match TRBD2. From germline, CDR1 is SGHTS and CDR2 YDEGEE. V lost 0 bases to trimming and J lost 1 base; unmatched junction nucleotides: 7. The CDR3 contains 17 residues.

V gene TRBV11-2 combines with J gene TRBJ2-3; D might be TRBD2 (7 bases). The length of the CDR3 is 15 residues. V lost 3 bases and J 0 bases, leaving 10 bases between the germline ends. The V gene's germline CDR1 is SGHAT and CDR2 FQNNGV. CDR3 protein: CASSLRGRSTDTQYF. CDR3 coding DNA: TGTGCCAGCAGCTTGCGGGGGCGGAGCACAGATACGCAGTATTTT.

Here the CDR3 reads CASSSIRGQGAREQYF. The CDR3 nucleotides are TGTGCCAGCAGCTCAATCCGTGGACAGGGGGCGAGGGAGCAGTACTTC. This chain joins TRBV5-4 and TRBJ2-5; TRBD1 agrees at 11 bases. J gave up 11 bases and V 3 bases, and 15 bases lay outside the gene matches. The CDR3 runs to 16 residues. The V gene's germline CDR1 is SGHNT and CDR2 YYREEE (reference sequence). Supplemented by reference TRBV5-4 and TRBJ2-5, the full variable domain reads ETGVTQSPTHLIKTRGQQVTLRCSSQSGHNTVSWYQQALGQGPQFIFQYYREEENGRGNFPPRFSGLQFPNYSSELNVNALELDDSALYLCASSSIRGQGAREQYFGPGTRLLVL.

This rearrangement joins TRBV6-5 to TRBJ2-1, with D perhaps TRBD2 (5 bases). Deletions cut 4 bases from V and 9 bases from J, with 13 bases between. The CDR3 has 13 amino acids. The germline V gene has CDR1 MNHEY and CDR2 SVGAGI. In nucleotides, the CDR3 is TGTGCCAGCAGTTCCCCAACTAGACGTGAGCAGTTCTTC. It specifies CASSSPTRREQFF.

The chain combines TRBV7-9 with TRBJ2-3; D may be TRBD1 (6 bases). CDR3 length: 12 residues. V was shortened by 1 base and J by 12 bases, with 11 bases between the two germline ends. Per germline, CDR1 SEHNR and CDR2 FQNEAQ (reference sequence). CDR3 protein: CASSLEQGTQYF. CDR3 in DNA: TGTGCCAGCAGCTTAGAGCAGGGGACACAGTATTTT.

The CDR3 DNA sequence: TGTGCCAGCAGCCAGTCTCCGGGACTAGCGGCGGACAATGAGCAGTTCTTC. Translating it yields CASSQSPGLAADNEQFF. This sequence joins TRBV11-3 and TRBJ2-1, with 11 bases lining up with TRBD2. CDR3 length: 17 amino acids. The junction had 11 bases not matched to a gene; V was cut back by 5 bases and J by 5 bases. Germline V gene lookup returns CDR1 SGHNT and CDR2 YENEEA.

This sequence joins TRBV5-4 and TRBJ2-7; D remains unclear. From germline, CDR1 is SGHNT and CDR2 YYREEE (reference sequence). CDR3 length: 13 residues. The V and J ends lost 0 bases and 1 base respectively, with 5 bases between them. The CDR3 loop reads CASSLEQSYEQYF. The CDR3, as DNA: TGTGCCAGCAGCTTGGAACAGTCCTACGAGCAGTACTTC.

The J gene is TRBJ2-3, the V gene TRBV11-2, with D unclear. Germline values: CDR1 SGHAT, CDR2 FQNNGV. Trimming took off 5 bases at V and 2 bases at J, with 14 bases between the two ends. The CDR3 runs 15 residues. CDR3 bases: TGTGCCAGCAGCCCCCGGGTTACGTACACAGATACGCAGTATTTT. Residues: CASSPRVTYTDTQYF. The full variable domain, in which reference TRBV11-2 and TRBJ2-3 provide the parts outside the CDR3, is EAGVAQSPRYKIIEKRQSVAFWCNPISGHATLYWYQQILGQGPKLLIQFQNNGVVDDSQLPKDRFSAERLKGVDSTLKIQPAKLEDSAVYLCASSPRVTYTDTQYFGPGTRLTVL.

The chain joins TRBV7-3 to TRBJ2-7; D is undetermined. This CDR3 spans 11 amino acids. Between the trimmed V and J ends, which lost 5 bases and 6 bases, there was a span of 8 bases. The germline CDR1 and CDR2 sequences are SGHTA and FQGTGA. The CDR3 DNA is TGTGCCAGCAGCCTCTGGCTCGAGCAGTACTTC. This codes for CASSLWLEQYF.

This clone was observed a single time. The V and J genes are TRBV5-4 and TRBJ2-3; possible D gene TRBD2, 5 bases. Germline loops: CDR1 SGHNT, CDR2 YYREEE (reference sequence). This CDR3 is 14 amino acids long. V was shortened by 1 base and J by 0 bases, with 6 bases between the two germline ends. CDR3 in amino acids: CASSLRGSTDTQYF. DNA of the CDR3: TGTGCCAGCAGCTTGCGGGGAAGCACAGATACGCAGTATTTT.

The chain is built from TRBV2 and TRBJ1-3; no clear D. Germline V lookup: CDR1 SNHLY, CDR2 FYNNEI. This CDR3 is built from 14 residues. The ends were cut back, 4 bases at V and 4 bases at J, with 11 bases in the middle. The CDR3: CASSAKLSGNTIYF. CDR3 nucleotide sequence: TGTGCCAGCAGTGCGAAACTCTCAGGAAACACCATATATTTT. Variable domain in full (rest from reference TRBV2 and TRBJ1-3): EPEVTQTPSHQVTQMGQEVILRCVPISNHLYFYWYRQILGQKVEFLVSFYNNEISEKSEIFDDQFSVERPDGSNFTLKIRSTKLEDSAMYFCASSAKLSGNTIYFGEGSWLTVV.

V is TRBV4-2 and J is TRBJ1-5, with D unresolved. Looked up from germline, CDR1 is LGHNA and CDR2 is YNFKEQ. V was cut by 0 bases and J by 7 bases, with 7 bases left in between. CDR3 size: 13 residues. DNA of the CDR3: TGTGCCAGCAGCCAAGATGAGCGACAGCCCCAGCATTTT. This codes for CASSQDERQPQHF.

DNA of the CDR3: TGTGCCAGCAGCACAGGGGGGCAGGGGGCGCCCACCGGGGAGCTGTTTTTT. This sequence encodes CASSTGGQGAPTGELFF. This sequence joins TRBV5-4 and TRBJ2-2; 8 nucleotides agree with TRBD1. Germline CDR1 is SGHNT and CDR2 is YYREEE (reference sequence). The CDR3 is 17 amino acids. J gave up 4 bases and V 4 bases, and 12 bases lay outside the gene matches.

Note on this clone: Germline and junction disagree at one end, which may indicate a read error. This chain links TRBV15 with TRBJ1-1; the D gene is possibly TRBD1 (6 bases). The CDR3 is 15 residues long. Germline V CDR1 and CDR2: LNHNV, YYDKDF (reference sequence). The CDR3 reads CATSRPTDRLTGAFF. CDR3 DNA sequence: TGTGCCACCAGCAGACCTACGGACAGATTAACTGGAGCTTTCTTT.

The chain is built from TRBV5-1 and TRBJ2-7; tentative D call: TRBD1 (5 bases). This CDR3 contains 14 residues. Per germline, CDR1 SGHRS and CDR2 YFSETQ. The germline V and J ends were trimmed by 2 bases and 5 bases, with 14 bases remaining between them. The CDR3 DNA is TGCGCCAGCAGCTTCTTCGACAGTAAAAACGAGCAGTACTTC. As protein: CASSFFDSKNEQYF.

Only a few counts were recorded for this clone. The gene calls are TRBV29-1 and TRBJ2-1; 9 bases line up with TRBD1. CDR3 length: 14 amino acids. The ends lost 6 bases at V and 4 bases at J; junction bases unmatched: 7. CDR1 is SQVTM, CDR2 ANQGSEA, per germline. CDR3 loop: CSVPGTGFYNEQFF. As DNA, the CDR3 is TGCAGCGTCCCCGGGACAGGGTTTTACAATGAGCAGTTCTTC.

This chain uses TRBV6-5 with TRBJ1-2, with TRBD1 matching 9 bases. The CDR3 sequence is 13 residues long. Germline CDR1 MNHEY, CDR2 SVGAGI. The ends lost 6 bases at V and 6 bases at J; junction bases unmatched: 5. For the CDR3, the DNA is TGTGCCAGCAGACGGACAGGGGCGCATGGCTACACCTTC. It specifies CASRRTGAHGYTF.

V gene TRBV7-8 combines with J gene TRBJ1-1; D not resolved. V gave up 1 base and J gave up 6 bases, with 12 bases separating them. The CDR3 runs to 14 residues. Germline V lookup: CDR1 SGHVS, CDR2 FQNEAQ. The CDR3 sequence: CASSLERGVPEAFF. The DNA of the CDR3 is TGTGCCAGCAGCTTAGAACGCGGGGTTCCTGAAGCTTTCTTT.